This is a list of T cell receptor beta chains from one sample in a study of cytomegalovirus exposure and HLA in healthy donors. Only in-frame clones appear in the TCRdb table, and some are missing; sequencing was by immunoSEQ multiplex PCR. Of approximately 140,000 clones listed, roughly three quarters are singletons. The sequenced material came from PBMCs. These receptor sequences come from a woman in her 40s in good health and CMV-seronegative. Each CDR3 is given with its conserved first and last residue. D genes are given only for firm matches. Clone size is stated in some rows and not others, as once, few, many or a class when expanded.

d_call	j_call	v_call	clone_size	cdr3_nt	cdr3_aa
-	TRBJ2-7	TRBV29-1	-	TGCAGCGTTGAAGAAGGCGCAGGGGCCTACGAGCAGTACTTC	CSVEEGAGAYEQYF
TRBD2	TRBJ2-1	TRBV11-3	-	TGTGCCAGCAGCTTGGCGGGGGTTTCCTACAATGAGCAGTTCTTC	CASSLAGVSYNEQFF
TRBD1	TRBJ1-2	TRBV28	-	TGTGCCAGCAGCTTACAGGGGAACTATGGCTACACCTTC	CASSLQGNYGYTF
TRBD1	TRBJ1-4	TRBV19	-	TGTGCCAGTAGTACAAGGACAGGGCCTGAGAATGAAAAACTGTTTTTT	CASSTRTGPENEKLFF
TRBD2	TRBJ2-1	TRBV13	-	TGTGCCAGCAGCTTCCGTAGCGGGAGCTCCTACAATGAGCAGTTCTTC	CASSFRSGSSYNEQFF
TRBD1	TRBJ1-2	TRBV30	-	TGTGCCCGGAGCTCGGGACAGTTGGGCTACACCTTC	CARSSGQLGYTF
TRBD2	TRBJ2-5	TRBV6-1	-	TGTGCCAGCAGTGCGACTAGCGGGGGGCAGGAAGAGACCCAGTACTTC	CASSATSGGQEETQYF
-	TRBJ2-2	TRBV11-3	once	TGTGCCAGCAGCTTGAGCACGACCGGGGAGCTGTTTTTT	CASSLSTTGELFF
-	TRBJ1-3	TRBV28	once	TGTGCCAGCAGTACAGGGTTGCCAGGAAACACCATATATTTT	CASSTGLPGNTIYF
TRBD2	TRBJ2-5	TRBV5-8	once	TGTGCCAGCAGCTTGGGTGGGAGGGGAGCCCAAGAGACCCAGTACTTC	CASSLGGRGAQETQYF
-	TRBJ2-7	TRBV27	few	TGTGCCAGCAGGGGGGCGGGGGCCTTTGTAGAGCAGTACTTC	CASRGAGAFVEQYF
TRBD2	TRBJ2-7	TRBV6-1	-	TGTGCCAGCAGCCTACTGGCGGGGGGGCAATACGAGCAGTACTTC	CASSLLAGGQYEQYF
-	TRBJ2-3	TRBV5-1	-	TGCGCCAGCAGCGTCCGCGGGGACCTCCTCTCACCCACAGATACGCAGTATTTT	CASSVRGDLLSPTDTQYF
-	TRBJ2-7	TRBV11-3	-	TGTGCCAGCAGCTTAGGGAGATCCTACGAGCAGTACTTC	CASSLGRSYEQYF
TRBD2	TRBJ2-1	TRBV7-3	-	TGTGCCAGCAGTTCATCCGGGACTAGCAGATACAATGAGCAGTTCTTC	CASSSSGTSRYNEQFF
-	TRBJ2-2	TRBV29-1	-	TGCAGCGTCCCTCTCGCACCGGCGAACACCGGGGAGCTGTTTTTT	CSVPLAPANTGELFF
TRBD1	TRBJ1-1	TRBV19	once	TGTGCCAGTAGGGAGTTACAGGGGGCTGGTGAAGCTTTCTTT	CASRELQGAGEAFF
TRBD1	TRBJ2-6	TRBV19	-	TGTGCCAGTAAGACTACAGGGGCCGGGGCCAACGTCCTGACTTTC	CASKTTGAGANVLTF
-	TRBJ1-4	TRBV6-6	few	TGTGCCAGTGCCCCCAGGGGCGGAGAAAAACTGTTTTTT	CASAPRGGEKLFF
TRBD1	TRBJ2-3	TRBV5-1	-	TGCGCCAGCAGCTTGGTCACGACAGGGGGAGATACGCAGTATTTT	CASSLVTTGGDTQYF
-	TRBJ1-4	TRBV30	-	TGTGCCTGGGACCAGGGGTTATCGGGGACTAATGAAAAACTGTTTTTT	CAWDQGLSGTNEKLFF
TRBD2	TRBJ2-2	TRBV15	-	TGTGCCACCAGCAGAGATTCTCGACTAGCACCCGGGGAGCTGTTTTTT	CATSRDSRLAPGELFF
-	TRBJ2-7	TRBV10-3	-	TGTGCCATCAGTCCGGACGTCGGGGCCTACGAGCAGTACTTC	CAISPDVGAYEQYF
TRBD1	TRBJ1-2	TRBV6-1	few	TGTGCCAGCAATCCGGACAGGGGATTATACTATGGCTACACCTTC	CASNPDRGLYYGYTF
-	TRBJ1-1	TRBV28	-	TGTGCCAGCAGTTTAAGCGGGCAAGGGACTGAAGCTTTCTTT	CASSLSGQGTEAFF